Described below is a single T cell receptor beta chain sequence and its context. The antigen remains unidentified. Produced via immunoSEQ multiplex PCR; TCRdb's table is partial and in-frame only. The sample contains some 6,000 clones, about 70% of which appear only once. This sample is part of a study of CD8 T cell repertoires and HIV-1 epitope variants. The CDR3 extends over 12 amino acids. The germline V gene has CDR1 LGHNA and CDR2 YNFKEQ. The V gene lost 1 base and the J gene lost 8 bases, with 8 bases spanning the gap. The receptor comes from a male donor with HIV. V usage is TRBV4-2 and J usage is TRBJ1-2, with a weak D call TRBD1 (5 bases). The sequenced sample consisted of cultured CD8+ T cells derived from PBMCs. In DNA, the CDR3 is TGTGCCAGCAGCCAAGCGGGGGGAGGCTACACCTTC. Encoded protein: CASSQAGGGYTF.